The rows below give T cell receptor beta chains drawn from one sample of a study of neurological immune-mediated disorders. Using its own MiXCR run on the 5' RACE reads, TCRdb lists one record per CDR3 protein. Here the sample spans about 99,000 distinct CDR3 sequences, more than 10% being singletons. Material: PBMCs. The receptors derive from a female donor with HTLV-1-associated myelopathy (HAM/TSP). CDR3s include the opening cysteine and the closing phenylalanine or tryptophan. Each record gives: V gene, D gene, J gene, clone size, CDR3 protein, CDR3 DNA. A D gene is named only where the DNA matches it firmly. A row's size may be missing; if present it is once, few, many or a size class.

V gene: TRBV10-3; D gene: .; J gene: TRBJ2-2; clone size: many; CDR3 protein: CAISESFSTGELFF; CDR3 DNA: TGTGCCATCAGTGAGTCCTTCTCAACCGGGGAGCTGTTTTTT
V gene: TRBV10-3; D gene: TRBD1; J gene: TRBJ1-1; clone size: few; CDR3 protein: CAISEHLGTGTFF; CDR3 DNA: TGTGCCATCAGTGAGCATCTTGGGACAGGTACCTTCTTT
V gene: TRBV5-6; D gene: TRBD1; J gene: TRBJ1-5; clone size: many; CDR3 protein: CASSRRDRDNQPQHF; CDR3 DNA: TGTGCCAGCAGTCGCCGGGACAGGGACAATCAGCCCCAGCATTTT
V gene: TRBV20-1; D gene: .; J gene: TRBJ2-1; clone size: many; CDR3 protein: CSARDQWNNEQFF; CDR3 DNA: TGCAGTGCTAGAGATCAGTGGAACAATGAGCAGTTCTTC
V gene: TRBV11-2; D gene: .; J gene: TRBJ2-1; clone size: few; CDR3 protein: CASSPRLTRQNYNEQFF; CDR3 DNA: TGTGCCAGCAGCCCACGGTTAACGAGGCAGAATTACAATGAGCAGTTCTTC
V gene: TRBV7-2; D gene: TRBD1; J gene: TRBJ2-6; clone size: many; CDR3 protein: CASSDYRGSLSGANVLTF; CDR3 DNA: TGTGCCAGCAGCGATTACAGGGGTTCTCTCTCTGGGGCCAACGTCCTGACTTTC
V gene: TRBV5-1; D gene: .; J gene: TRBJ2-3; clone size: many; CDR3 protein: CASSRALGISTDTQYF; CDR3 DNA: TGCGCCAGCAGCCGGGCTTTGGGGATAAGCACAGATACGCAGTATTTT
V gene: TRBV12-3/TRBV12-4; D gene: .; J gene: TRBJ2-1; clone size: many; CDR3 protein: CASSLTSGLRGYNEQFF; CDR3 DNA: TGTGCCAGCAGTTTAACCTCGGGCCTTAGGGGATACAATGAGCAGTTCTTC
V gene: TRBV5-1; D gene: .; J gene: TRBJ2-2; clone size: many; CDR3 protein: CASSLAWAGNFLGAGELFF; CDR3 DNA: TGCGCCAGCAGCTTGGCCTGGGCGGGGAATTTCCTGGGCGCCGGGGAGCTGTTTTTT
V gene: TRBV28; D gene: TRBD1; J gene: TRBJ2-3; clone size: .; CDR3 protein: CASSFEDRGTDTQYF; CDR3 DNA: TGTGCCAGCAGTTTTGAGGACAGGGGCACAGATACGCAGTATTTT
V gene: TRBV11-2; D gene: .; J gene: TRBJ1-1; clone size: .; CDR3 protein: CASSSSVMRDTWTPNTEAFF; CDR3 DNA: TGTGCCAGCAGCTCTTCCGTTATGCGGGACACCTGGACCCCAAACACTGAAGCTTTCTTT
V gene: TRBV5-1; D gene: .; J gene: TRBJ2-2; clone size: many; CDR3 protein: CASSPQVNPGELFF; CDR3 DNA: TGCGCCAGCAGCCCACAGGTCAACCCCGGGGAGCTGTTTTTT
V gene: TRBV29-1; D gene: .; J gene: TRBJ2-7; clone size: few; CDR3 protein: CSVRGDSYEQYF; CDR3 DNA: TGCAGCGTCAGGGGCGACTCCTACGAGCAGTACTTC
V gene: TRBV3-1; D gene: .; J gene: TRBJ1-2; clone size: .; CDR3 protein: CASSRQDINYGYTF; CDR3 DNA: TGTGCCAGCAGCAGACAGGACATTAACTATGGCTACACCTTC
V gene: TRBV15; D gene: .; J gene: TRBJ2-5; clone size: .; CDR3 protein: CATSRGGNKETQYF; CDR3 DNA: TGTGCTACCAGCAGAGGCGGCAATAAAGAGACCCAGTACTTC
V gene: TRBV7-9; D gene: .; J gene: TRBJ2-2; clone size: many; CDR3 protein: CASSPDRMNTGELFF; CDR3 DNA: TGTGCCAGCAGCCCAGACAGGATGAACACCGGGGAGCTGTTTTTT
V gene: TRBV29-1; D gene: .; J gene: TRBJ1-2; clone size: many; CDR3 protein: CSVEGRGANYGYTF; CDR3 DNA: TGCAGCGTTGAAGGTCGGGGGGCGAACTATGGCTACACCTTC
V gene: TRBV5-1; D gene: TRBD2; J gene: TRBJ2-7; clone size: many; CDR3 protein: CASSWGTSETYEQYF; CDR3 DNA: TGCGCCAGCAGCTGGGGGACTAGCGAGACCTACGAGCAGTACTTC
V gene: TRBV6-5; D gene: TRBD1; J gene: TRBJ2-7; clone size: few; CDR3 protein: CASSQLSAGTGYEQYF; CDR3 DNA: TGTGCCAGCAGTCAGTTATCCGCCGGGACAGGGTACGAGCAGTACTTC
V gene: TRBV20-1; D gene: .; J gene: TRBJ1-5; clone size: .; CDR3 protein: CSAKSGDQPQHF; CDR3 DNA: TGCAGTGCTAAATCGGGAGATCAGCCCCAGCATTTT
V gene: TRBV4-2; D gene: TRBD2; J gene: TRBJ2-7; clone size: many; CDR3 protein: CASSLLAGDSYEQYF; CDR3 DNA: TGTGCCAGCAGCCTCCTAGCGGGGGACTCCTACGAGCAGTACTTC
V gene: TRBV5-6; D gene: .; J gene: TRBJ2-7; clone size: many; CDR3 protein: CASRKGRNSYEQYF; CDR3 DNA: TGTGCCAGCAGAAAGGGCAGGAACTCCTACGAGCAGTACTTC
V gene: TRBV12-3/TRBV12-4; D gene: TRBD1; J gene: TRBJ2-3; clone size: .; CDR3 protein: CASSLPGEGAYADTQYF; CDR3 DNA: TGTGCCAGCAGCCTCCCAGGCGAGGGGGCGTACGCAGATACGCAGTATTTT
V gene: TRBV12-3/TRBV12-4; D gene: .; J gene: TRBJ2-5; clone size: .; CDR3 protein: CASSLGGSGPELETQYF; CDR3 DNA: TGTGCCAGCAGCTTAGGGGGTTCGGGTCCCGAGTTGGAGACCCAGTACTTC
V gene: TRBV3-1; D gene: .; J gene: TRBJ2-7; clone size: .; CDR3 protein: CASSQLGLQYF; CDR3 DNA: TGTGCCAGCAGCCAATTGGGGCTGCAGTACTTC
V gene: TRBV29-1; D gene: .; J gene: TRBJ1-2; clone size: .; CDR3 protein: CRVGQSNYGYTF; CDR3 DNA: TGCAGAGTTGGGCAGTCTAACTATGGCTACACCTTC
V gene: TRBV3-1; D gene: .; J gene: TRBJ1-5; clone size: .; CDR3 protein: CASSQGVGTLSNQPQHF; CDR3 DNA: TGTGCCAGCAGCCAAGGGGTGGGGACGCTGAGCAATCAGCCCCAGCATTTT
V gene: TRBV7-3; D gene: TRBD1; J gene: TRBJ2-3; clone size: many; CDR3 protein: CASSLTSTGRDPTDTQYF; CDR3 DNA: TGTGCCAGCAGCTTAACTTCGACAGGGAGAGACCCTACAGATACGCAGTATTTT
V gene: TRBV5-1; D gene: .; J gene: TRBJ2-7; clone size: many; CDR3 protein: CASSLSPNTYEQYF; CDR3 DNA: TGCGCCAGCAGCTTGTCGCCCAACACCTACGAGCAGTACTTC
V gene: TRBV20-1; D gene: TRBD1; J gene: TRBJ1-5; clone size: many; CDR3 protein: CSAEQGDQPQHF; CDR3 DNA: TGCAGTGCGGAACAGGGGGATCAGCCCCAGCATTTT
V gene: TRBV20-1; D gene: .; J gene: TRBJ2-1; clone size: many; CDR3 protein: CSAPVGGSGNEQFF; CDR3 DNA: TGCAGTGCTCCCGTAGGGGGTTCTGGGAATGAGCAGTTCTTC
V gene: TRBV20-1; D gene: .; J gene: TRBJ2-3; clone size: many; CDR3 protein: CSASLFPGEDTQYF; CDR3 DNA: TGCAGTGCTAGTCTGTTCCCCGGTGAAGATACGCAGTATTTT
V gene: TRBV29-1; D gene: .; J gene: TRBJ2-4; clone size: many; CDR3 protein: CSVDDTYQNIQYF; CDR3 DNA: TGCAGCGTTGACGACACCTACCAAAACATTCAGTACTTC
V gene: TRBV18; D gene: .; J gene: TRBJ2-5; clone size: many; CDR3 protein: CASSTGIQETQYF; CDR3 DNA: TGTGCCAGCTCTACAGGGATCCAAGAGACCCAGTACTTC
V gene: TRBV28; D gene: TRBD1; J gene: TRBJ2-7; clone size: many; CDR3 protein: CASSPDRGGREQYF; CDR3 DNA: TGTGCCAGCAGCCCAGACAGGGGAGGAAGGGAGCAGTACTTC
V gene: TRBV4-2; D gene: TRBD1; J gene: TRBJ2-7; clone size: many; CDR3 protein: CASSQGTGGPYEQYF; CDR3 DNA: TGTGCCAGCAGCCAAGGGACAGGGGGTCCCTACGAGCAGTACTTC
V gene: TRBV5-1; D gene: .; J gene: TRBJ1-1; clone size: many; CDR3 protein: CASSLVGMNTEAFF; CDR3 DNA: TGCGCCAGCAGCTTGGTCGGGATGAACACTGAAGCTTTCTTT
V gene: TRBV5-1; D gene: .; J gene: TRBJ2-7; clone size: many; CDR3 protein: CASSLKVGARGGEQYF; CDR3 DNA: TGCGCCAGCAGCTTGAAGGTAGGGGCCAGGGGCGGCGAGCAGTACTTC
V gene: TRBV9; D gene: .; J gene: TRBJ1-1; clone size: .; CDR3 protein: CASSVAGMNTEAFF; CDR3 DNA: TGTGCCAGCAGCGTAGCGGGCATGAACACTGAAGCTTTCTTT
V gene: TRBV20-1; D gene: TRBD2; J gene: TRBJ2-2; clone size: many; CDR3 protein: CSANLAGGRNTGELFF; CDR3 DNA: TGCAGTGCTAATCTAGCGGGGGGCAGGAACACCGGGGAGCTGTTTTTT
V gene: TRBV21-1; D gene: .; J gene: TRBJ2-2; clone size: many; CDR3 protein: CASRGRVQVPLNTGELFF; CDR3 DNA: TGTGCCAGCAGGGGGCGGGTCCAGGTGCCTCTGAACACCGGGGAGCTGTTTTTT
V gene: TRBV3-1; D gene: .; J gene: TRBJ2-1; clone size: many; CDR3 protein: CASSPSGSSYNEQFF; CDR3 DNA: TGTGCCAGCAGCCCGTCCGGGAGCTCCTACAATGAGCAGTTCTTC
V gene: TRBV5-8; D gene: .; J gene: TRBJ2-2; clone size: many; CDR3 protein: CASSFMESTGELFF; CDR3 DNA: TGTGCCAGCAGCTTTATGGAATCCACCGGGGAGCTGTTTTTT
V gene: TRBV7-2; D gene: TRBD2; J gene: TRBJ2-1; clone size: many; CDR3 protein: CASSLSPSGGAEYEQFF; CDR3 DNA: TGTGCCAGCAGCTTAAGCCCCAGCGGGGGGGCCGAGTATGAGCAGTTCTTC
V gene: TRBV5-1; D gene: .; J gene: TRBJ2-3; clone size: many; CDR3 protein: CASSPGGDTQYF; CDR3 DNA: TGCGCCAGCAGCCCCGGGGGAGATACGCAGTATTTT
V gene: TRBV5-1; D gene: .; J gene: TRBJ2-2; clone size: many; CDR3 protein: CASSLGGMNTGELFF; CDR3 DNA: TGCGCCAGCAGCTTGGGTGGAATGAACACCGGGGAGCTGTTTTTT
V gene: TRBV20-1; D gene: .; J gene: TRBJ2-1; clone size: many; CDR3 protein: CSARVHMMGAEQFF; CDR3 DNA: TGCAGTGCTAGAGTTCACATGATGGGGGCTGAGCAGTTCTTC
V gene: TRBV18; D gene: TRBD1; J gene: TRBJ1-1; clone size: many; CDR3 protein: CASSRGTANTEAFF; CDR3 DNA: TGTGCCAGCTCACGTGGGACAGCGAACACTGAAGCTTTCTTT
V gene: TRBV5-1; D gene: TRBD2; J gene: TRBJ2-5; clone size: .; CDR3 protein: CASSFRSGSEETQYF; CDR3 DNA: TGCGCCAGCAGCTTTCGTAGCGGGAGTGAGGAGACCCAGTACTTC
V gene: TRBV2; D gene: TRBD1; J gene: TRBJ2-7; clone size: .; CDR3 protein: CASQGQGYEQYF; CDR3 DNA: TGTGCCAGCCAGGGACAGGGCTACGAGCAGTACTTC
V gene: TRBV20-1; D gene: .; J gene: TRBJ1-6; clone size: many; CDR3 protein: CSARDPGLNSPLHF; CDR3 DNA: TGCAGTGCTAGAGATCCGGGACTCAATTCACCCCTCCACTTT
V gene: TRBV7-9; D gene: TRBD1; J gene: TRBJ2-3; clone size: few; CDR3 protein: CASSQGTGGRTDTQYF; CDR3 DNA: TGTGCCAGCAGCCAGGGGACAGGGGGAAGGACAGATACGCAGTATTTT
V gene: TRBV29-1; D gene: .; J gene: TRBJ2-2; clone size: many; CDR3 protein: CSVGWKSTGELFF; CDR3 DNA: TGCAGCGTTGGGTGGAAGAGCACCGGGGAGCTGTTTTTT